The entry below describes one T cell receptor beta chain. This table comes from immunoSEQ multiplex PCR, and its TCRdb copy is limited to in-frame clones, with some not included. The profile shows roughly 130,000 clones, about three quarters of them singletons. This sample was included in a study of blood T cell repertoires in COVID-19. Germline CDR1 and CDR2: MGHDK and SYGVNS. This CDR3 has 13 amino acids. V was cut by 3 bases and J by 3 bases, with 5 bases left in between. V gene TRBV25-1 combines with J gene TRBJ2-2, with D unclear. Sequencing input: peripheral blood. The sequence was collected from a man older than 75 with acute or convalescent COVID-19. The chain's CDR3 is CASSDPYTGELFF. The DNA of the CDR3 is TGTGCCAGCAGTGACCCATACACCGGGGAGCTGTTTTTT. The whole variable domain, filled in from reference TRBV25-1 and TRBJ2-2, reads EADIYQTPRYLVIGTGKKITLECSQTMGHDKMYWYQQDPGMELHLIHYSYGVNSTEKGDLSSESTVSRIRTEHFPLTLESARPSHTSQYLCASSDPYTGELFFGEGSRLTVL.